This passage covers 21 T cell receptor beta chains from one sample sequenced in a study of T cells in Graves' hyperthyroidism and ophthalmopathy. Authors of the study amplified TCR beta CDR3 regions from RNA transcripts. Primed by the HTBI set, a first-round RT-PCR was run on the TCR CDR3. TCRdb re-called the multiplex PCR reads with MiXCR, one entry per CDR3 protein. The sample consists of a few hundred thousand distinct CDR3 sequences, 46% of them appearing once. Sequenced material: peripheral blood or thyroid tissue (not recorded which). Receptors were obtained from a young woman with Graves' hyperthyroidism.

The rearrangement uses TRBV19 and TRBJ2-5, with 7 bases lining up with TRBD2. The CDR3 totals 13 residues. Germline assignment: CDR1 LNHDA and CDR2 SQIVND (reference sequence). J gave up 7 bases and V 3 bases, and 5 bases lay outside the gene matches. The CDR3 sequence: CASSIGTGGTQYF. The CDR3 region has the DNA TGTGCCAGTAGTATTGGAACGGGAGGGACCCAGTACTTC.

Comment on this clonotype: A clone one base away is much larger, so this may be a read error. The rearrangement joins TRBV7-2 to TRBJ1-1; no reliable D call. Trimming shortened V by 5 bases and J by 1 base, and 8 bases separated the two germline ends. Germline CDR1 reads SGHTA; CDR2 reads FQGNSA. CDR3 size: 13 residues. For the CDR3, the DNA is TGTGCCAGCAGCGTCCGGGCGAACACTGAAGCTTTCTTT. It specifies CASSVRANTEAFF.

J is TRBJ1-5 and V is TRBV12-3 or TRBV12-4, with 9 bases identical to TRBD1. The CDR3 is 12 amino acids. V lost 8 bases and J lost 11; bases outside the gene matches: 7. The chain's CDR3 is CASPPDRGSQHF. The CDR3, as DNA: TGTGCCAGCCCACCGGACAGGGGATCCCAGCATTTT.

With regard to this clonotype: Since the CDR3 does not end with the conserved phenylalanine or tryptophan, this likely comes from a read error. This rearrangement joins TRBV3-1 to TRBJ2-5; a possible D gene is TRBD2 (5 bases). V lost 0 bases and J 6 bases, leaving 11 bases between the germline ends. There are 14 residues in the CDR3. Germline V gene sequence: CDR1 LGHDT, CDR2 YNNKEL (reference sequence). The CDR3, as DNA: TGTGCCAGCAGCCAAGAGCGGCTAGCAAAGACCCAGTACCTC. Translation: CASSQERLAKTQYL.

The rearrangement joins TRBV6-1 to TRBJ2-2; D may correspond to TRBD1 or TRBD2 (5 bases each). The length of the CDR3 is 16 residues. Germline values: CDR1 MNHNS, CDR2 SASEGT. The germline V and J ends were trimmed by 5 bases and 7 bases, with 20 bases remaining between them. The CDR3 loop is CASSPRDRTLGGELFF. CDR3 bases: TGTGCCAGCAGTCCGAGGGACCGGACATTAGGCGGGGAGCTGTTTTTT.

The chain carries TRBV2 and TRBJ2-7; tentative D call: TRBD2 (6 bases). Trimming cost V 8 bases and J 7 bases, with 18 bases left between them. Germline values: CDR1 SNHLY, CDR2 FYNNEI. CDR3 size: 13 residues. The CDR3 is CASPQTRGNEQYF. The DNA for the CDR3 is TGTGCCAGCCCCCAGACTAGGGGCAATGAGCAGTACTTC.

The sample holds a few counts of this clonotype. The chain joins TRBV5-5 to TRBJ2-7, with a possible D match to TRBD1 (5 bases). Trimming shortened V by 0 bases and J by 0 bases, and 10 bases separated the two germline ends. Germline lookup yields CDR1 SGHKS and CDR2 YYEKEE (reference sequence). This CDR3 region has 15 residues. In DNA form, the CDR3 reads TGTGCCAGCAGCTTGGGACAGCTACTCTCCTACGAGCAGTACTTC. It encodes CASSLGQLLSYEQYF.

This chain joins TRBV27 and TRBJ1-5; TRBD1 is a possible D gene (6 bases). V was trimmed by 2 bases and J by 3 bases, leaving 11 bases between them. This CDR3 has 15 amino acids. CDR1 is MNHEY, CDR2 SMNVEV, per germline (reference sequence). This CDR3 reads CASSLEGGLNQPQHF. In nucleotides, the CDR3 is TGTGCCAGCAGTTTAGAGGGGGGGCTCAATCAGCCCCAGCATTTT.

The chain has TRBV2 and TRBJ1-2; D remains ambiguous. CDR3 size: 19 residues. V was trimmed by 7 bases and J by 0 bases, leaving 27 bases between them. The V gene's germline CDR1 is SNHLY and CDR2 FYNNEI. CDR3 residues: CASKGAREMNTEANYGYTF. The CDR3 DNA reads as TGTGCCAGCAAGGGCGCGAGAGAGATGAACACTGAAGCTAACTATGGCTACACCTTC.

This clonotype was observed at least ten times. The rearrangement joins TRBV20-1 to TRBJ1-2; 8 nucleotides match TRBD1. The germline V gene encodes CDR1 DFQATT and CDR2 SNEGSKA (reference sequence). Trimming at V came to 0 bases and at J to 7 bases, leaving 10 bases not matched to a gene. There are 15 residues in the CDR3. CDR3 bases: TGCAGTGCTAGAGATCTGGTCCAGGGGGCTGGTGGCTACACCTTC. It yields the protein CSARDLVQGAGGYTF.

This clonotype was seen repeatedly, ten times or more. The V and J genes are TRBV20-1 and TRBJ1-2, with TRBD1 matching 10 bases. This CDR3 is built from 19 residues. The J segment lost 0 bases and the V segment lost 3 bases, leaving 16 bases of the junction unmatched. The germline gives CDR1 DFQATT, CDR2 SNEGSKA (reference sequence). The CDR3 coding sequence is TGCAGTGCTAGTCTCTCGGCTTGGGACAGGGGAGGGACTAACTATGGCTACACCTTC. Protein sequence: CSASLSAWDRGGTNYGYTF.

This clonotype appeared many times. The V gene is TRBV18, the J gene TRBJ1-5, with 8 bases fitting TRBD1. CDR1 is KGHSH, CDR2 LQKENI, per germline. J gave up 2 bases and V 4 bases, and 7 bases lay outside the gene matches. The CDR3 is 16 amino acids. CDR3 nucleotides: TGTGCCAGCTCACTCCTAGGACAGGGAGGCAATCAGCCCCAGCATTTT. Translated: CASSLLGQGGNQPQHF.

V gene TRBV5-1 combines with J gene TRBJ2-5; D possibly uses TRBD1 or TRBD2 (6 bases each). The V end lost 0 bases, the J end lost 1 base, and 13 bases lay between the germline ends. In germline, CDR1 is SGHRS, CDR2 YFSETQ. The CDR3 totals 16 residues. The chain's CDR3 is CASSLAGARGQETQYF. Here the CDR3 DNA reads TGCGCCAGCAGCTTGGCGGGGGCAAGAGGCCAAGAGACCCAGTACTTC. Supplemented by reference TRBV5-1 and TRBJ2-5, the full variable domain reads KAGVTQTPRYLIKTRGQQVTLSCSPISGHRSVSWYQQTPGQGLQFLFEYFSETQRNKGNFPGRFSGRQFSNSRSEMNVSTLELGDSALYLCASSLAGARGQETQYFGPGTRLLVL.

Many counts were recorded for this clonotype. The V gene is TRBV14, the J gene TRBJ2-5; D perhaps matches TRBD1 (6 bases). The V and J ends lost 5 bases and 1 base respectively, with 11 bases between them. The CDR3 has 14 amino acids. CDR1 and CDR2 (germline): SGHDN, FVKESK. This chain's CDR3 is CASSTGTLQETQYF. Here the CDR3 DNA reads TGTGCCAGCAGCACCGGGACACTCCAAGAGACCCAGTACTTC.

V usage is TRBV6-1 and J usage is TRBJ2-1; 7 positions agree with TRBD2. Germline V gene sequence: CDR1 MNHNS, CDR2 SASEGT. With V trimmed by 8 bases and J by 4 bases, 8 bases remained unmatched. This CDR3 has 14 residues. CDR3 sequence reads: CASLERDPYNEQFF. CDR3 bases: TGTGCCAGCCTCGAGCGGGATCCGTACAATGAGCAGTTCTTC.

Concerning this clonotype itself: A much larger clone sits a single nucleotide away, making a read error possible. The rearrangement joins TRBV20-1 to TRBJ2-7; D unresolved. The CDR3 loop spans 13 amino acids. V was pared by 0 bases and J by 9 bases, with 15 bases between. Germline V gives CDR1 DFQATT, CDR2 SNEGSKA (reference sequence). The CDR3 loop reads CSARDLVENGQYF. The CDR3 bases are TGCAGTGCTAGAGATCTGGTGGAGAACGGGCAGTACTTC.

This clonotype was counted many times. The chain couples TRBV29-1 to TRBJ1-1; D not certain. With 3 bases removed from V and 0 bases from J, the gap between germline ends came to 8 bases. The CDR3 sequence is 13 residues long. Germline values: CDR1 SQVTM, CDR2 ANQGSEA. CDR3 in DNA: TGCAGCGTTGAGCGACACCTGAACACTGAAGCTTTCTTT. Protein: CSVERHLNTEAFF.

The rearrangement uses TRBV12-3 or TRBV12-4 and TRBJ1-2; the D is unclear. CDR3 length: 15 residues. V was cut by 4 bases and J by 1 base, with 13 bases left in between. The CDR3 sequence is CASSSPQALNYGYTF. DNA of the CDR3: TGTGCCAGCAGTTCCCCTCAGGCGCTTAACTATGGCTACACCTTC.

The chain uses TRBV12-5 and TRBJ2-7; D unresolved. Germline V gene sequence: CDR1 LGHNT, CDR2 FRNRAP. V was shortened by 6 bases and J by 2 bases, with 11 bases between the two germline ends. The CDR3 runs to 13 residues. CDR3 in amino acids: CASGWGLAYEQYF. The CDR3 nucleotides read TGTGCTAGTGGCTGGGGTTTAGCCTACGAGCAGTACTTC.

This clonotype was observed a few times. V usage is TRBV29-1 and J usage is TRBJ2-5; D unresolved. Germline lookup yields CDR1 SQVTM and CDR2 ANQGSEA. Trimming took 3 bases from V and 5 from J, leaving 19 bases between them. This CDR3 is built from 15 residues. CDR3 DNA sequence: TGCAGCGTTGAGCTCCCATGGTCGGCCGGGGAGACCCAGTACTTC. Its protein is CSVELPWSAGETQYF.

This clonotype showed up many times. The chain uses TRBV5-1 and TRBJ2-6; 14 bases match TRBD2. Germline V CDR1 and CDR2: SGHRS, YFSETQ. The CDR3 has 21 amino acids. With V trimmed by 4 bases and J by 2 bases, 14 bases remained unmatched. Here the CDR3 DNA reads TGCGCCAGCAGCGCCCCGATACACCGGACTAGCGGGAGGACTGGGGCCAACGTCCTGACTTTC. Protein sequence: CASSAPIHRTSGRTGANVLTF.